The rows below give T cell receptor beta chains drawn from one sample of a study of blood T cell repertoires in COVID-19. Here immunoSEQ multiplex PCR was the method, and the copy in TCRdb shows in-frame clones only, minus some. The table has about 160,000 clones, about 90% seen once. Source material: peripheral blood. Receptors originate from a man in his 60s with acute or convalescent COVID-19. Each CDR3 is given with its conserved first and last residue. The D gene is left open where the match is weak. The size of a clone is reported for some rows only, either as once, few or many, or as a class for expanded clones.

size: once; D: .; J: TRBJ1-1; V: TRBV5-4; DNA: TGTGCCAGCAGCTTGGATTCCATTGAAGCTTTCTTT; CDR3: CASSLDSIEAFF
size: once; D: .; J: TRBJ1-1; V: TRBV5-6; DNA: TGTGCCAGCAGCGGGGGCCAGCTACGATCTATGAACACTGAAGCTTTCTTT; CDR3: CASSGGQLRSMNTEAFF
size: .; D: .; J: TRBJ2-3; V: TRBV3-1/TRBV3-2; DNA: TGTGCCAGCAGTCGGACACCAGATACGCAGTATTTT; CDR3: CASSRTPDTQYF
size: .; D: .; J: TRBJ2-1; V: TRBV15; DNA: TGTGCCACCAGCAGAGGACAGGACAATGAGCAGTTCTTC; CDR3: CATSRGQDNEQFF
size: few; D: .; J: TRBJ2-7; V: TRBV2; DNA: TGTGCCGGCGGGCTGGGCTACGAGCAGTACTTC; CDR3: CAGGLGYEQYF
size: .; D: .; J: TRBJ1-6; V: TRBV19; DNA: TGTGCCAGTAGTACAGACAGATATAATTCACCCCTCCACTTT; CDR3: CASSTDRYNSPLHF
size: few; D: TRBD2; J: TRBJ2-7; V: TRBV10-3; DNA: TGTGCCATCAGTAAGGGACTAGACTCCTACGAGCAGTACTTC; CDR3: CAISKGLDSYEQYF
size: .; D: .; J: TRBJ1-5; V: TRBV6-1; DNA: TGTGCCAGCAGTGAATCCTGGACAGCATATCAGCCCCAGCATTTT; CDR3: CASSESWTAYQPQHF
size: .; D: .; J: TRBJ2-7; V: TRBV7-2; DNA: TGTGCCAGCAGCTTATTCTCTAGCGTCACCTACGAGCAGTACTTC; CDR3: CASSLFSSVTYEQYF
size: .; D: .; J: TRBJ1-2; V: TRBV14; DNA: TGTGCCAGCAGCCTCGTAGGGGGTGGTGGCTACACCTTC; CDR3: CASSLVGGGGYTF
size: .; D: .; J: TRBJ1-4; V: TRBV5-1; DNA: TGCGCCAGCAGCTTAAACAACCAACCGAATGAAAAACTGTTTTTT; CDR3: CASSLNNQPNEKLFF
size: .; D: .; J: TRBJ1-5; V: TRBV15; DNA: TGTGCCACCAGCAGAGCCCGGGGGAATCAGCCCCAGCATTTT; CDR3: CATSRARGNQPQHF
size: .; D: .; J: TRBJ1-1; V: TRBV4-2; DNA: TGTGCCAGCAGCCAAGATTCCAGGGCGAACACTGAAGCTTTCTTT; CDR3: CASSQDSRANTEAFF
size: .; D: .; J: TRBJ1-2; V: TRBV5-5; DNA: TGTGCCAGCAGCTTTGACACGGCTAACTATGGCTACACCTTC; CDR3: CASSFDTANYGYTF
size: few; D: TRBD1; J: TRBJ1-4; V: TRBV4-1; DNA: TGCGCCAGCAGTCCCGCCCATAAAGGGACAGGGAAAAATGAAAAACTGTTTTTT; CDR3: CASSPAHKGTGKNEKLFF
size: .; D: .; J: TRBJ1-2; V: TRBV23-1; DNA: TGCGCCAGCAGTCAATCGTTTCCCGGCACGGGCACCTTC; CDR3: CASSQSFPGTGTF
size: once; D: .; J: TRBJ1-1; V: TRBV18; DNA: TGTGCCAGCTCACCGAGTCAGGGACTGATGAACACTGAAGCTTTCTTT; CDR3: CASSPSQGLMNTEAFF
size: .; D: .; J: TRBJ1-4; V: TRBV6-5; DNA: TGTGCCAGCAGTTACTCAGGGGTTACTAATGAAAAACTGTTTTTT; CDR3: CASSYSGVTNEKLFF
size: .; D: .; J: TRBJ2-3; V: TRBV2; DNA: TGTGCCAGCAGTGAATCAGGCACAGATACGCAGTATTTT; CDR3: CASSESGTDTQYF
size: .; D: .; J: TRBJ1-2; V: TRBV12-3/TRBV12-4; DNA: TGTGCCAGCAGCTCTGGACCGGGGGGCTACACCTTC; CDR3: CASSSGPGGYTF
size: .; D: .; J: TRBJ1-2; V: TRBV7-3; DNA: TGTGCCAGCAGCTCTCACAGGGAGGGCGGCTACACCTTC; CDR3: CASSSHREGGYTF
size: .; D: .; J: TRBJ1-2; V: TRBV4-1; DNA: TGCGCCAGCAGCCAGGGGGAGGGCTTGGGCTATGGCTACACCTTC; CDR3: CASSQGEGLGYGYTF
size: .; D: .; J: TRBJ1-4; V: TRBV24-1; DNA: TGTGCCACCAGTGAGGGGGCAGGTGGGATTCCCGAAAAACTGTTTTTT; CDR3: CATSEGAGGIPEKLFF
size: .; D: .; J: TRBJ2-7; V: TRBV6-5; DNA: TGTGCCAGCACAAGAAGGGGCTACAGGAACGAGCAGTACTTC; CDR3: CASTRRGYRNEQYF
size: .; D: TRBD1; J: TRBJ1-4; V: TRBV7-9; DNA: TGTGCCAGCAGCAAGGGACAGGCTAATGAAAAACTGTTTTTT; CDR3: CASSKGQANEKLFF
size: .; D: TRBD1; J: TRBJ1-1; V: TRBV27; DNA: TGTGCCAGCAGTTTATTGGGGACAGGGCGGGACACTGAAGCTTTCTTT; CDR3: CASSLLGTGRDTEAFF
size: .; D: TRBD2; J: TRBJ2-5; V: TRBV7-9; DNA: TGTGCCAGCAGCTTCCTGGTCGGGGGGGGCCAAGAGACCCAGTACTTC; CDR3: CASSFLVGGGQETQYF
size: .; D: TRBD2; J: TRBJ2-3; V: TRBV7-9; DNA: TGTGCCACCTCAAGGGAGGGTAGCACAGATACGCAGTATTTT; CDR3: CATSREGSTDTQYF
size: once; D: .; J: TRBJ1-5; V: TRBV5-1; DNA: TGCGCCAGCAGCCCCCCCCCAGGTAGCAATCAGCCCCAGCATTTT; CDR3: CASSPPPGSNQPQHF
size: .; D: .; J: TRBJ1-2; V: TRBV10-3; DNA: TGTGCCATCAGTGATCAGGACGGGGTCGGCTATGGCTACACCTTC; CDR3: CAISDQDGVGYGYTF
size: few; D: TRBD2; J: TRBJ2-3; V: TRBV7-3; DNA: TGTGCCAGCAGCTTAAGGCCTAGCGGGATAAACACAGATACGCAGTATTTT; CDR3: CASSLRPSGINTDTQYF
size: .; D: .; J: TRBJ1-1; V: TRBV3-1/TRBV3-2; DNA: TGTGCCAGCAGCCCGTCGGACACGTTGGGCCTTGAAGCTTTCTTT; CDR3: CASSPSDTLGLEAFF
size: few; D: .; J: TRBJ1-2; V: TRBV6-6; DNA: TGTGCCAGCAGTCTAGGGGGAAAGTATGGCTACACCTTC; CDR3: CASSLGGKYGYTF
size: .; D: TRBD2; J: TRBJ2-3; V: TRBV7-9; DNA: TGTGCCAGCAAGACTAGCGGGGGGGCCGGTACGCAGTATTTT; CDR3: CASKTSGGAGTQYF
size: .; D: .; J: TRBJ2-3; V: TRBV7-2; DNA: TGTGCCAGCAGCCCCTCATGGGTGAGCGCCTCAGATACGCAGTATTTT; CDR3: CASSPSWVSASDTQYF
size: .; D: TRBD1; J: TRBJ2-1; V: TRBV9; DNA: TGTGCCAGCAGCCCATCCGGGACAGGGAGGAATGAGCAGTTCTTC; CDR3: CASSPSGTGRNEQFF
size: once; D: .; J: TRBJ2-2; V: TRBV11-2; DNA: TGTGCCAGCAGCTCCGCGGCCGTCACCGGGGAGCTGTTTTTT; CDR3: CASSSAAVTGELFF
size: .; D: TRBD1; J: TRBJ1-5; V: TRBV11-2; DNA: TGTGCCAGCAGCTTGACAGGGCAGCCCCAGCATTTT; CDR3: CASSLTGQPQHF
size: .; D: .; J: TRBJ1-6; V: TRBV21-1; DNA: TGTGCCAGCAGCAAAGAAGCCCAGGGGGCCTACTGTAATTCACCCCTCCACTTT; CDR3: CASSKEAQGAYCNSPLHF
size: .; D: TRBD2; J: TRBJ2-3; V: TRBV3-1/TRBV3-2; DNA: TGTGCCAGCAGCCAAGTAAGCGGACTAGCTCCTAGCACAGATACGCAGTATTTT; CDR3: CASSQVSGLAPSTDTQYF
size: .; D: .; J: TRBJ2-2; V: TRBV5-1; DNA: TGCGCCAGCAGCTTACAGGGTTTAGGCACCGGGGAGCTGTTTTTT; CDR3: CASSLQGLGTGELFF
size: many; D: .; J: TRBJ2-2; V: TRBV4-3; DNA: TGCGCCAGCAGCCAAACAGACCGAGTACCCACCGGGGAGCTGTTTTTT; CDR3: CASSQTDRVPTGELFF
size: .; D: TRBD1; J: TRBJ1-2; V: TRBV5-1; DNA: TGCGCCAGCAGCCCACAGGGGGATGGCTACACCTTC; CDR3: CASSPQGDGYTF
size: .; D: .; J: TRBJ1-3; V: TRBV5-5; DNA: TGTGCCAGCAGCTTACGGTCTGGAAACACCATATATTTT; CDR3: CASSLRSGNTIYF
size: .; D: TRBD1; J: TRBJ2-7; V: TRBV5-1; DNA: TGCGCCAGCAGTCCTGGGACAGGGTCCTACGAGCAGTACTTC; CDR3: CASSPGTGSYEQYF
size: once; D: TRBD1; J: TRBJ2-1; V: TRBV10-2; DNA: TGCGCCAGCAGGACCGGGACAGAATCTCCGTTCTTC; CDR3: CASRTGTESPFF